The source of this T cell receptor (beta chain) is a study of blood T cell repertoires in COVID-19. The table came from immunoSEQ multiplex PCR; TCRdb's copy has only in-frame clones and leaves some out. The sample carries a few hundred thousand clones, roughly 87% recorded once. Germline trimming cut 6 bases from V and 5 bases from J; bases unmatched to any gene: 9. Germline CDR1 is SNHLY and CDR2 is FYNNEI. The CDR3 spans 14 residues. Sequencing was carried out using PBMCs or T cells enriched from blood (not recorded which). This clonotype was obtained from a woman aged 50 to 65 who had recovered from COVID-19. The chain combines TRBV2 with TRBJ1-2; TRBD1 matches 7 bases. The CDR3 DNA follows: TGTGCCAGCAGCCGGACAGGAGGGCCTTATGGCTACACCTTC. Translating it yields CASSRTGGPYGYTF. Full variable domain (rest looked up from reference TRBV2 and TRBJ1-2): EPEVTQTPSHQVTQMGQEVILRCVPISNHLYFYWYRQILGQKVEFLVSFYNNEISEKSEIFDDQFSVERPDGSNFTLKIRSTKLEDSAMYFCASSRTGGPYGYTFGSGTRLTVV.